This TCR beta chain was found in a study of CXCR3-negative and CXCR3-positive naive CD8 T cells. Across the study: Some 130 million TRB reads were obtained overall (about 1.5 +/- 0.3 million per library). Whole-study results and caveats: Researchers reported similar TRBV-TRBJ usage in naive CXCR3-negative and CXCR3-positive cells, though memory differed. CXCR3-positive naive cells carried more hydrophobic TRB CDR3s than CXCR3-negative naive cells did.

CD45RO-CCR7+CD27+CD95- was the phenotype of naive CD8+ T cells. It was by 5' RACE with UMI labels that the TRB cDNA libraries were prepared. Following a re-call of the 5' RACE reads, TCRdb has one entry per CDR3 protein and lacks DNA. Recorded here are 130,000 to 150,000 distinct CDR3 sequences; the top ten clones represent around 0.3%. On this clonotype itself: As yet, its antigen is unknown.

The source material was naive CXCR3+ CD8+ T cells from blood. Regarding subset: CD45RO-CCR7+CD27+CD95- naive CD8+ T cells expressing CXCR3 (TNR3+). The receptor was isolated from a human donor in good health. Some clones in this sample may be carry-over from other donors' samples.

This CDR3 is CASRISTGAVTEAFF. J is TRBJ1-1 and V is TRBV28; TCRdb proposes TRBD1, but this gene call is untestable without DNA. Germline CDR1 reads MDHEN; CDR2 reads SYDVKM. CDR3 size: 15 residues.